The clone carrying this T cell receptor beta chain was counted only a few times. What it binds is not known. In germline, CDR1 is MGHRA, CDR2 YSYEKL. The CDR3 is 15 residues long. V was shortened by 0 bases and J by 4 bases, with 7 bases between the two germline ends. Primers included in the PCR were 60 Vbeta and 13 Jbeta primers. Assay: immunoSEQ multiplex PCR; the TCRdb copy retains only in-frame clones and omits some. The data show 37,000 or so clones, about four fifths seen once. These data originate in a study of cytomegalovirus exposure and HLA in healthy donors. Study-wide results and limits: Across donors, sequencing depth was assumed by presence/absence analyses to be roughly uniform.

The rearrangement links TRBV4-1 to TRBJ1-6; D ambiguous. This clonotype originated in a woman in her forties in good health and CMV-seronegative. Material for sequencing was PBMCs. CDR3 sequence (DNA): TGCGCCAGCAGCCAAGATCAGCGTTATAATTCACCCCTCCACTTT. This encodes CASSQDQRYNSPLHF.